The rows below give T cell receptor beta chains drawn from one sample of a study of human T cells and chemical hapten exposure. MiXCR, run by TCRdb on the RACE reads, gives a single entry per CDR3 protein. The sample has 250,000 or so distinct CDR3 sequences, roughly 8% seen once. Sequenced material: whole blood, taken in connection with sensitization to the hapten diphenylcyclopropenone (DPC). These receptor sequences come from a man between 18 and 35 years old with alopecia areata. Some clones in this sample may be carry-over from other donors' samples. Each CDR3 is given with its conserved first and last residue.

v_gene: TRBV5-5; j_gene: TRBJ2-2; CDR3aa: CASSLGGAGFSRTGELFF
v_gene: TRBV3-1; j_gene: TRBJ2-5; CDR3aa: CASSNSGRKETQYF
v_gene: TRBV7-9; j_gene: TRBJ2-2; CDR3aa: CASSAGQGVTGELFF
v_gene: TRBV20-1; j_gene: TRBJ2-3; CDR3aa: CSAIRGTTDTQYF
v_gene: TRBV4-3; j_gene: TRBJ2-1; CDR3aa: CASSQTPGQVLNF
v_gene: TRBV29-1; j_gene: TRBJ1-1; CDR3aa: CSVKFLSNTEAFF
v_gene: TRBV28; j_gene: TRBJ2-3; CDR3aa: CASSLDRPSTDTQYF
v_gene: TRBV20-1; j_gene: TRBJ1-1; CDR3aa: CSARASVEGEAFF
v_gene: TRBV9; j_gene: TRBJ2-3; CDR3aa: CASSPRLASPTQYF
v_gene: TRBV29-1; j_gene: TRBJ2-1; CDR3aa: CSVTWGQNEQFF
v_gene: TRBV7-9; j_gene: TRBJ2-7; CDR3aa: CASSSRGDEQYF
v_gene: TRBV9; j_gene: TRBJ1-1; CDR3aa: CASSIRQGLANTEAFF
v_gene: TRBV9; j_gene: TRBJ2-3; CDR3aa: CASSVNAGGSDTQYF
v_gene: TRBV6-2/TRBV6-3; j_gene: TRBJ1-5; CDR3aa: CASQDSTNQPQHF
v_gene: TRBV4-3; j_gene: TRBJ1-4; CDR3aa: CASSPEPGEGNEKLFF
v_gene: TRBV10-3; j_gene: TRBJ2-1; CDR3aa: CAISYSGVYNEQFF
v_gene: TRBV28; j_gene: TRBJ1-4; CDR3aa: CASNLRGPTNEKLFF
v_gene: TRBV4-3; j_gene: TRBJ1-1; CDR3aa: CASSQDLGGRGTEAFF
v_gene: TRBV5-1; j_gene: TRBJ2-2; CDR3aa: CASTSQTGNTGELFF
v_gene: TRBV4-1; j_gene: TRBJ1-1; CDR3aa: CASSFQGAPEAFF
v_gene: TRBV11-2; j_gene: TRBJ1-1; CDR3aa: CASSLAGIMNTEAFF
v_gene: TRBV24-1; j_gene: TRBJ2-2; CDR3aa: CATQGPDTGELFF
v_gene: TRBV28; j_gene: TRBJ2-4; CDR3aa: CASSRGGKNIQYF
v_gene: TRBV5-1; j_gene: TRBJ2-3; CDR3aa: CASSLAVERGTDTQYF
v_gene: TRBV20-1; j_gene: TRBJ2-7; CDR3aa: CSAHLTYEQYF
v_gene: TRBV7-2; j_gene: TRBJ1-1; CDR3aa: CASSPLLGSGTEAFF
v_gene: TRBV5-1; j_gene: TRBJ2-1; CDR3aa: CASSPRAGASYNEQFF
v_gene: TRBV6-5; j_gene: TRBJ2-7; CDR3aa: CASSYSERGEQYF
v_gene: TRBV28; j_gene: TRBJ1-1; CDR3aa: CASTTRLRAFF
v_gene: TRBV4-1; j_gene: TRBJ2-5; CDR3aa: CASSQGGARGMETQYF
v_gene: TRBV10-3; j_gene: TRBJ1-1; CDR3aa: CAIKLGQTNTEAFF
v_gene: TRBV4-2; j_gene: TRBJ2-3; CDR3aa: CASSQEVPSGGTDTQYF
v_gene: TRBV4-3; j_gene: TRBJ1-4; CDR3aa: CASSQDGRDEKLFF
v_gene: TRBV7-9; j_gene: TRBJ2-2; CDR3aa: CASSSRQGQERVNTGELFF
v_gene: TRBV7-8; j_gene: TRBJ2-1; CDR3aa: CASTLSPKGGDEQFF
v_gene: TRBV6-6; j_gene: TRBJ2-5; CDR3aa: CASSYHGSQETQYF
v_gene: TRBV7-2; j_gene: TRBJ2-5; CDR3aa: CASSLIPGQGDETQYF
v_gene: TRBV7-9; j_gene: TRBJ1-4; CDR3aa: CASSPGRRLFF
v_gene: TRBV27; j_gene: TRBJ1-4; CDR3aa: CASRPTWTASNEKLFF
v_gene: TRBV4-3; j_gene: TRBJ2-2; CDR3aa: CASSQGTGTGELFF
v_gene: TRBV7-2; j_gene: TRBJ2-2; CDR3aa: CASSRAGRKNTGELFF
v_gene: TRBV6-5; j_gene: TRBJ2-3; CDR3aa: CASSTGQGVTDTQYF
v_gene: TRBV4-1; j_gene: TRBJ1-1; CDR3aa: CASSLWGKPKVAEAFF
v_gene: TRBV12-2; j_gene: TRBJ2-3; CDR3aa: CASRLARNSDTQYF
v_gene: TRBV2; j_gene: TRBJ2-5; CDR3aa: CASSPLGGSQETQYF
v_gene: TRBV6-2/TRBV6-3; j_gene: TRBJ2-5; CDR3aa: CASRSPTSGGYQETQYF
v_gene: TRBV12-3/TRBV12-4; j_gene: TRBJ2-1; CDR3aa: CASSLRTGPSYNEQFF
v_gene: TRBV7-2; j_gene: TRBJ1-4; CDR3aa: CASSRDVEGATNEKLFF
v_gene: TRBV28; j_gene: TRBJ1-5; CDR3aa: CASTWGAGGGNQPQHF
v_gene: TRBV4-3; j_gene: TRBJ1-1; CDR3aa: CASSQGPGVTEAFF
v_gene: TRBV7-2; j_gene: TRBJ2-3; CDR3aa: CASSLGLADLTDTQYF
v_gene: TRBV10-3; j_gene: TRBJ1-1; CDR3aa: CAISATGENTEAFF